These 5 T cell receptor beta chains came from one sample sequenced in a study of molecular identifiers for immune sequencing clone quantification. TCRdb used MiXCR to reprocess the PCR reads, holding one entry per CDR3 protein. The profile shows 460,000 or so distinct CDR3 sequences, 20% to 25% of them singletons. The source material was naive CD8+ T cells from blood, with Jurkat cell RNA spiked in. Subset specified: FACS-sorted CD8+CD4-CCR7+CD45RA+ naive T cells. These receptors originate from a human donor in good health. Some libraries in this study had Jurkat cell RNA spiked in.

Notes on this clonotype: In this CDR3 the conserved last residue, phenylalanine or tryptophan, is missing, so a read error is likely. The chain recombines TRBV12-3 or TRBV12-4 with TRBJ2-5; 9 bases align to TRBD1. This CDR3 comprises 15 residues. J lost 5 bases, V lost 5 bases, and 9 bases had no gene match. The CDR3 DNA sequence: TGTGCCAGCAGTGAGGGACAGGGCGCTCATGAGACCCAGTACCTC. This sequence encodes CASSEGQGAHETQYL.

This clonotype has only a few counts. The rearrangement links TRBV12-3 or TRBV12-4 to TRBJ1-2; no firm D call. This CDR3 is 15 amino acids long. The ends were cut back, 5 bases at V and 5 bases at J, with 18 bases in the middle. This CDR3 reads CASSPGELYRYGYTF. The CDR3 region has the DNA TGTGCCAGCAGTCCCGGGGAACTCTACCGGTATGGCTACACCTTC.

CDR3 in DNA: TGTGCCAGTAGTTCCAGGACAGGGGGAGCCTACGAGCAGTACTTC. Amino acid sequence: CASSSRTGGAYEQYF. The chain uses TRBV19 and TRBJ2-7, with 10 bases that match TRBD1. The CDR3 spans 15 residues. With 5 bases clipped from V and 2 bases from J, the junction kept 6 bases outside the gene matches. Germline lookup yields CDR1 LNHDA and CDR2 SQIVND (reference sequence).

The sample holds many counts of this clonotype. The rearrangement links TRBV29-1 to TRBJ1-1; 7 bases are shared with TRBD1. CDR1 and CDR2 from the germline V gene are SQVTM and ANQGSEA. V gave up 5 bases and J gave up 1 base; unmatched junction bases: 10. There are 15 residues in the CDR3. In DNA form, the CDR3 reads TGCAGCGTTTCCCCCTTACAGGGGCCGAACACTGAAGCTTTCTTT. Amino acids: CSVSPLQGPNTEAFF.

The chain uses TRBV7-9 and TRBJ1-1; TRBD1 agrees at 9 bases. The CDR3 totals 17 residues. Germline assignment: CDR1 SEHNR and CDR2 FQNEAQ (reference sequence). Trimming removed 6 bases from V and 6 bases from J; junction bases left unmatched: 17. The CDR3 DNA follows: TGTGCCAGCAGACAAACAGGGGGCGACAGGCTCGTTGCTGAAGCTTTCTTT. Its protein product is CASRQTGGDRLVAEAFF.